This TCR beta chain is drawn from a study of shared clonotypes between healthy human individuals (dated by TCRdb to between 2020 and 2021). Broadly, across the study: A couple of women and a few men aged 18 to 49 years were included in the cohort. For each donor, CD4 naive and CD4 memory were each given three plates, CD8 naive was given two plates, and CD8 memory was given one plate. To estimate repertoire size and how much clonotype sharing occurs between individuals, the study deeply sequenced the blood TCR repertoires of 5 or 6 healthy adults. Libraries were prepared and TCR repertoires were sequenced by different laboratories using diverse techniques, in order to increase sequencing depth and limit assay-specific biases. Between about 0.94 and 10 billion PBMCs per donor were obtained by leukapheresis. Broader findings and caveats from the paper: When a handful of donors were compared, the shared fraction of clonotypes was about 5.2% for naive CD4, less than 4% for naive CD8, 2.3% for memory CD4, and 0.4% for memory CD8. Pairwise subsampling indicated that sequencing depth was expected to affect the degree of clonotype sharing among donors. Because the study included only a small number of donors, the genetic and exposure-history diversity represented was limited. Even with the large sequencing depth, rarefaction of the sorted-subset datasets indicated that sequencing was incomplete. Larger estimated clonotype richness was generally found for naive subsets than for memory subsets. Compared with non-shared clonotypes, clonotypes shared by all four sorted-subset donors had higher generation probabilities. Sampling was limited to blood, and TCR repertoires in tissue likely differ from TCR repertoires in blood.

Healthy HIV-negative adults with no recently reported acute infections or vaccinations were included as donors. Only Caucasian adults living in Nashville, Tennessee, USA were represented among the donors. CD4+ T cells were enriched by magnetic negative selection, after which naive cells were positively selected on CD45RA and the negative fraction was taken as the memory subset. Blood was obtained by leukapheresis, after which PBMCs were separated by Ficoll-Histopaque density gradient centrifugation and cryopreserved in liquid nitrogen vapor phase. Analytical flow cytometry was used to check the purity and quantity of each magnetically sorted T cell population. Genomic DNA was isolated from every sorted fraction and measured by UV absorbance on a Nanodrop 2000c. Using the deep immunoSEQ assay, TCR CDR3 regions were amplified from genomic DNA by multiplex PCR. Extracted genomic DNA from each cell subset was spread evenly across all wells of several immunoSEQ 96-well plates, with each plate serving as a replicate. Each replicate PCR for sorted subsets received approximately 200 ng genomic DNA, equal to roughly 30,000 T cell genomes. Purified libraries were quantified with a Qubit 3.0 fluorometer, sized on a Bioanalyzer 2100, and re-quantified with the KAPA Library Quantification kit. Every immunoSEQ 96-well plate was sequenced on a separate single-read 150-cycle Illumina NextSeq 550 flow cell. In the original analysis: The immunoSEQ output contained only junctional sequences without quality scores, so filtering could not match that applied to full-length reads. Sequences were annotated with PyIR, a Python wrapper for IgBLAST v1.9, using IMGT germline references to assign V/J genes and CDR3. Any read was removed if the V/J assignment was weak (E-value above 1e-6), the CDR3 was missing, or the read contained stop codons, out-of-frame junctions, or ambiguous translated residues. V3J clonotypes were defined by identical inferred V gene, J gene, and CDR3 amino acid sequence. Percentage overlap between repertoires was computed as shared unique clonotypes divided by the size of the smaller repertoire. Richness of each repertoire was evaluated using RTK rarefaction, the Chao1 estimator, and Recon v2.1 estimates of unobserved clonotypes. Generation probabilities were computed with OLGA for all TCRbeta clonotypes obtained by the gDNA method from a handful of donors. TCRdb provides this immuneACCESS table in a form limited to in-frame rearrangements. Some clones are lacking; in checked studies, under half of them reflect an unresolved V gene, and why the rest are absent is not known. V and J calls and clone size are copied from that table; D and trimming were computed from the DNA. This sample holds over a million clones; 98% to 99% were observed only once. The ten largest clones capture 0.3% to 0.45% of the sample.

A word on this clone: Its antigen target is currently unknown. Nothing much larger sits one base from this clone, and base qualities are not available.

The CDR3, cysteine through phenylalanine, is 19 amino acids long. Just the 57-base CDR3 DNA is kept, in frame starting at base 1. V is pruned by 6 bases and J by 1 base, leaving 9 bases of the junction without a gene match. The CDR1 and CDR2 encoded by the germline V gene are SNHLY and FYNNEI. The specimen sequenced was naive CD4+ T cells sorted from blood. Interpreted using the paper, the cell subset or site label stands for: CD45RA+ positively selected. The rearrangement joined TRBV2 to TRBJ2-4; TRBD2 fits 16 bases in the junction. This clonotype was obtained from a young man in good health. Here the CDR3 is given as CASREPGTSGRAAKNIQYF. The nucleotides are TGTGCCAGCAGGGAACCCGGGACTAGCGGGAGGGCGGCCAAAAACATTCAGTACTTC.